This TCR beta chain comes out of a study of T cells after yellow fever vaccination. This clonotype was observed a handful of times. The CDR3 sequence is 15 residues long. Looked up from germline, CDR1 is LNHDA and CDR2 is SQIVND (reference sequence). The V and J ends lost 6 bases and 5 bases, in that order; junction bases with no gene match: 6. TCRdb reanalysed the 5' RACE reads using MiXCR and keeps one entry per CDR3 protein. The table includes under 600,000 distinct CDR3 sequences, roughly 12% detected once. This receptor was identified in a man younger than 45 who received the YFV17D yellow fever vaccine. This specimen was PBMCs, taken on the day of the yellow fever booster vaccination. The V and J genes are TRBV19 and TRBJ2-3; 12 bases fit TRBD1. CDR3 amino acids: CASSPGTGGGDTQYF. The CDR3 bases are TGTGCCAGTAGCCCCGGGACAGGGGGCGGAGATACGCAGTATTTT.